The present T cell receptor beta chain was sequenced within a study of a mutant IDH1 vaccine in newly diagnosed glioma. Study-level background: Beginning 4-6 weeks after radiotherapy alone, or with temozolomide cycles, vaccination took place. V12 occurred at week 35 and V13 at week 47. Overall study results and limits: Detectable vaccine-induced immune responses arose in almost 95% of patients.

The CDR3 is 15 amino acids. Trimming pared 0 bases from V and 0 bases from J, leaving 7 bases between. CDR1 and CDR2 (germline): SGHRS, YFSETQ. Method: immunoSEQ multiplex PCR; TCRdb's copy keeps in-frame clones and lacks some. The sample gives tens of thousands of clones, around four fifths of which show up once; around 3.5% is in the top ten. Turning to this clone: Its antigen is currently unknown.

Time point described: week 47, end of study. Vaccine doses each comprised 300 ug of mutant IDH1 20-mer peptide, with topical imiquimod. Eight vaccinations reached patients in weeks 1, 3, 5, 7, 11, 15, 19 and 23. This chain links TRBV5-1 with TRBJ1-5; D not certain. The specimen was PBMCs, collected from a glioma patient whose treatment included an IDH1 peptide vaccine. This sequence was found in a woman aged 45-65 years with glioma. As DNA, the CDR3 is TGCGCCAGCAGCTTGGACAGTTTTAGCAATCAGCCCCAGCATTTT. It encodes CASSLDSFSNQPQHF.